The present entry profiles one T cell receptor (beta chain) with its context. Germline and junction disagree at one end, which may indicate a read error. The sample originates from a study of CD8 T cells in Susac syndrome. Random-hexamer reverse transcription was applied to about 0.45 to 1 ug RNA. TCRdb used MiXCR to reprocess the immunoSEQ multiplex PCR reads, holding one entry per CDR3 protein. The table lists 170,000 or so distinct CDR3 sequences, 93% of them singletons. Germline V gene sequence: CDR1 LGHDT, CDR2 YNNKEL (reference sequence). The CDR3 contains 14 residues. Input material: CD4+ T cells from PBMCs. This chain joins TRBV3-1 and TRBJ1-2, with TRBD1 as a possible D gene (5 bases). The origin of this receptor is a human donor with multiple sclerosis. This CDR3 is CASGQQGFNYGYTF. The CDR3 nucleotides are TGTGCCAGCGGCCAGCAGGGATTTAACTATGGCTACACCTTC.